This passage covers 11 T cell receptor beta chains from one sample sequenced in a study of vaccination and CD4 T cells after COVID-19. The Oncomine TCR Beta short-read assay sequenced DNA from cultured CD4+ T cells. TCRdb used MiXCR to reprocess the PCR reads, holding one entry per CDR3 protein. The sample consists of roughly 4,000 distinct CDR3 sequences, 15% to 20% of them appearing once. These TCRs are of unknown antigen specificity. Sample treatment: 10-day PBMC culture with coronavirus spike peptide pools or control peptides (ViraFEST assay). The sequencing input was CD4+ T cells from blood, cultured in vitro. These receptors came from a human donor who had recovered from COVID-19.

CDR3: CASRPIPQGPQHF. CDR3 nucleotides: TGTGCCAGCAGGCCCATACCTCAAGGACCCCAGCATTTT. J is TRBJ1-5 and V is TRBV12-3 or TRBV12-4; D is undetermined. Trimming pared 6 bases from V and 10 bases from J, leaving 16 bases between. The CDR3 loop spans 13 amino acids.

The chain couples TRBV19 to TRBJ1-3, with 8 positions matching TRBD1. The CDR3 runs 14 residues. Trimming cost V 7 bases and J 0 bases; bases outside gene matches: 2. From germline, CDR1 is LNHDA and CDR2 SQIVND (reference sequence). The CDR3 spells CASTDRASGNTIYF. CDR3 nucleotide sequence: TGTGCCAGTACGGACAGGGCCTCTGGAAACACCATATATTTT. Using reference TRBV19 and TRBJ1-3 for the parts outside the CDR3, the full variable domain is DGGITQSPKYLFRKEGQNVTLSCEQNLNHDAMYWYRQDPGQGLRLIYYSQIVNDFQKGDIAEGYSVSREKKESFPLTVTSAQKNPTAFYLCASTDRASGNTIYFGEGSWLTVV.

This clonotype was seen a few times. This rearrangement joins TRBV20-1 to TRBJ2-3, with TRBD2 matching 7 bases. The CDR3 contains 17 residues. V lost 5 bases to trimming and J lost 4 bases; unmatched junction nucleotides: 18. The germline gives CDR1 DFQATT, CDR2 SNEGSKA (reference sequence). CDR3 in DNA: TGCAGTGCTGGGGTGACTAGCAGCGTAGTTCGGGCAGATACGCAGTATTTT. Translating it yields CSAGVTSSVVRADTQYF.

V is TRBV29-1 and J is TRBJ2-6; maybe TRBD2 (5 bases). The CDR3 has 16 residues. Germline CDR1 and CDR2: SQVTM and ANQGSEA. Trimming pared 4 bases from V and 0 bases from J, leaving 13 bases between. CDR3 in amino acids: CSVVQRIHSGANVLTF. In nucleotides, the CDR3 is TGCAGCGTTGTACAGCGGATCCACTCTGGGGCCAACGTCCTGACTTTC. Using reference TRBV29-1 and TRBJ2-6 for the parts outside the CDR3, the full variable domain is SAVISQKPSRDICQRGTSLTIQCQVDSQVTMMFWYRQQPGQSLTLIATANQGSEATYESGFVIDKFPISRPNLTFSTLTVSNMSPEDSSIYLCSVVQRIHSGANVLTFGAGSRLTVL.

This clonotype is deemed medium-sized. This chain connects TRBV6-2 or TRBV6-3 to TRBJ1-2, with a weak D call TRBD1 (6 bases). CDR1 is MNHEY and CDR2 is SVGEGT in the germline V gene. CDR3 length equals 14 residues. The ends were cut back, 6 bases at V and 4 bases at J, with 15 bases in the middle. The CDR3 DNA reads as TGTGCCAGCAGGCCGGGACAAGGTCGCTATGGCTACACCTTC. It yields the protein CASRPGQGRYGYTF.

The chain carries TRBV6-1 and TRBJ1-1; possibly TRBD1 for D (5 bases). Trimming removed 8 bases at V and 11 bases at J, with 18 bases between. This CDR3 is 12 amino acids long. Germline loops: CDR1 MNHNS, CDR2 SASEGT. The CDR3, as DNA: TGTGCCAGCCGTCGTGGGGGGAGTGTGGCTTTCTTT. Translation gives CASRRGGSVAFF.

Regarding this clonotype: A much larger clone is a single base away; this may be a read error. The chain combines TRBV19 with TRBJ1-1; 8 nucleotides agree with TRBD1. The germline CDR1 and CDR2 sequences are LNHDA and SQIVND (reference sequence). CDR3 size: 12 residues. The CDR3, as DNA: TGTGCCACCGCTCAGGGGGCGGTTGAAACTTTCTTT. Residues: CATAQGAVETFF.

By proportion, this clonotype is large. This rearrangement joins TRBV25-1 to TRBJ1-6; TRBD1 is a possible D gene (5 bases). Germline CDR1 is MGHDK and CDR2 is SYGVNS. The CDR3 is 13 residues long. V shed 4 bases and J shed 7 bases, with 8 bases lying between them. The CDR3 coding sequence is TGTGCCAGCAGTGGGCAGGGAAATTCACCCCTCCACTTT. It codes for CASSGQGNSPLHF. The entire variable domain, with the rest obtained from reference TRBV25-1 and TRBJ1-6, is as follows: EADIYQTPRYLVIGTGKKITLECSQTMGHDKMYWYQQDPGMELHLIHYSYGVNSTEKGDLSSESTVSRIRTEHFPLTLESARPSHTSQYLCASSGQGNSPLHFGNGTRLTVT.

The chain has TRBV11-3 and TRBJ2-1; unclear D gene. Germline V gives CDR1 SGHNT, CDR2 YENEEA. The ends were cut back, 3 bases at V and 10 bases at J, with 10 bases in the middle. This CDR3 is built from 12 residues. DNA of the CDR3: TGTGCCAGCAGCTTGGGATACGGGGAGCAGTTCTTC. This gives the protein CASSLGYGEQFF.

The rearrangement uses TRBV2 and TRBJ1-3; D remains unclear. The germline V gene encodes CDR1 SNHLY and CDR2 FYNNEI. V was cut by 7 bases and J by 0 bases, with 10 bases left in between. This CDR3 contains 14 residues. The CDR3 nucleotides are TGTGCCAGCATTCCCGGGAGCTCTGGAAACACCATATATTTT. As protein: CASIPGSSGNTIYF. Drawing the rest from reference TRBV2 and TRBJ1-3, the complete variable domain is EPEVTQTPSHQVTQMGQEVILRCVPISNHLYFYWYRQILGQKVEFLVSFYNNEISEKSEIFDDQFSVERPDGSNFTLKIRSTKLEDSAMYFCASIPGSSGNTIYFGEGSWLTVV.

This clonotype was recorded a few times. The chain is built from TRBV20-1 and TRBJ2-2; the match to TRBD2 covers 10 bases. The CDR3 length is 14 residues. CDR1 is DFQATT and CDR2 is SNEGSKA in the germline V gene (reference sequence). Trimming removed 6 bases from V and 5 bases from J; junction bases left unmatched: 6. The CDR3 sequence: CSAQSGGGTGELFF. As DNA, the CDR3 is TGCAGTGCACAAAGCGGGGGGGGAACCGGGGAGCTGTTTTTT.